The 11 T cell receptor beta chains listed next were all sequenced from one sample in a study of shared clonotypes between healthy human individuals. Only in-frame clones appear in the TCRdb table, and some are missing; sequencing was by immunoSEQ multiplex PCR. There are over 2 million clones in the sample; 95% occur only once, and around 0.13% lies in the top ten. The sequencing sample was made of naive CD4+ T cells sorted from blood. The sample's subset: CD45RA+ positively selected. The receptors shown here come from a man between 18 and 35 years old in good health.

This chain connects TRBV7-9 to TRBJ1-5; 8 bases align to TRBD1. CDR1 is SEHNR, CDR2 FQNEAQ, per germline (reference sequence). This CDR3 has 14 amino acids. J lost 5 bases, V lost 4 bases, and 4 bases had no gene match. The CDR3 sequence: CASSSDREDQPQHF. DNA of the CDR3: TGTGCCAGCAGCTCGGACAGGGAGGATCAGCCCCAGCATTTT.

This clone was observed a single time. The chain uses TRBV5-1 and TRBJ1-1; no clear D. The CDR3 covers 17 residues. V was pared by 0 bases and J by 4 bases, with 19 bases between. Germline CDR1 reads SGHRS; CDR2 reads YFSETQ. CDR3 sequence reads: CASSLDRGSMEITEAFF. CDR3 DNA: TGCGCCAGCAGCTTGGACCGCGGGTCCATGGAGATCACTGAAGCTTTCTTT. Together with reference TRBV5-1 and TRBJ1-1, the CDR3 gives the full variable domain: KAGVTQTPRYLIKTRGQQVTLSCSPISGHRSVSWYQQTPGQGLQFLFEYFSETQRNKGNFPGRFSGRQFSNSRSEMNVSTLELGDSALYLCASSLDRGSMEITEAFFGQGTRLTVV.

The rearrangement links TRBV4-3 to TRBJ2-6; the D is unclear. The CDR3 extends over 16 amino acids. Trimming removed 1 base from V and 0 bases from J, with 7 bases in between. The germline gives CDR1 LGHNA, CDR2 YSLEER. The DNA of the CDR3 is TGCGCCAGCAGCCAAGGCTCTCACTCTGGGGCCAACGTCCTGACTTTC. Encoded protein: CASSQGSHSGANVLTF.

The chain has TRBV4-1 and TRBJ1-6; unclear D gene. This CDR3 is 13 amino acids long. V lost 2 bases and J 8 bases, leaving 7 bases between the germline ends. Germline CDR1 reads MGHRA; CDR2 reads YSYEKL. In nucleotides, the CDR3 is TGCGCCAGCAGCCAACTTCCGGATTCACCCCTCCACTTT. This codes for CASSQLPDSPLHF.

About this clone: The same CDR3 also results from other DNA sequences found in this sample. The DNA of the CDR3 is TGTGCCAGCAGCTTAAGAGGGAGCTCCTACAATGAGCAGTTCTTC. Protein: CASSLRGSSYNEQFF. The chain joins TRBV7-9 to TRBJ2-1; weak D call: TRBD2 (5 bases). The CDR3 runs to 15 residues. Germline CDR1 SEHNR, CDR2 FQNEAQ (reference sequence). Trimming shortened V by 2 bases and J by 0 bases, and 8 bases separated the two germline ends.

CDR3 amino acids: CASSTRGGSYEQYF. As DNA, the CDR3 is TGTGCCAGCAGTACCAGGGGGGGGTCCTACGAGCAGTACTTC. The chain combines TRBV6-6 with TRBJ2-7, with D possibly called TRBD1 or TRBD2 (7 bases each). Trimming left V 5 bases short and J 1 base short, with 12 bases between. CDR1 is MNHNY, CDR2 SVGAGI, per germline (reference sequence). The CDR3 sequence is 14 residues long.

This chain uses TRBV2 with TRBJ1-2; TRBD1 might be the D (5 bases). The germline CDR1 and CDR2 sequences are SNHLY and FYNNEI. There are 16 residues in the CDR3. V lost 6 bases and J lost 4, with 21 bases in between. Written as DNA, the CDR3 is TGTGCCAGCAGGGAACGCGGAGACCGGGACGGCTATGGCTACACCTTC. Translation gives CASRERGDRDGYGYTF.

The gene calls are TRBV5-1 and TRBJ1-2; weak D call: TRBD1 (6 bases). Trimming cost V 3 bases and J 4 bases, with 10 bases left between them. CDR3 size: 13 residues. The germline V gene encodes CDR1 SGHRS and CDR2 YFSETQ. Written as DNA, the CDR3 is TGCGCCAGCAGCTCTACAGGGTCCTATGGCTACACCTTC. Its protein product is CASSSTGSYGYTF.

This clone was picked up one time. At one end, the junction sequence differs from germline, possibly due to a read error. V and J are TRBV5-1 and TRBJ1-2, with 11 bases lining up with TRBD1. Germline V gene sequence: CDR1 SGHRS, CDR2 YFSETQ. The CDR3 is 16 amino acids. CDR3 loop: CASRFNGQGAHDGYTF. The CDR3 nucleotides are TGCGCCAGCCGCTTTAACGGACAGGGGGCGCATGATGGCTACACCTTC.

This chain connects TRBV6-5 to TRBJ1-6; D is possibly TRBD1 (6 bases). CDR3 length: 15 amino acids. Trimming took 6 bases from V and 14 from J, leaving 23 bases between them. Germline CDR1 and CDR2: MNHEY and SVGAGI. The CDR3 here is CASSSTGGRDISLHF. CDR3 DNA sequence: TGTGCCAGCAGCTCAACCGGGGGGCGCGACATTTCCCTCCACTTT.

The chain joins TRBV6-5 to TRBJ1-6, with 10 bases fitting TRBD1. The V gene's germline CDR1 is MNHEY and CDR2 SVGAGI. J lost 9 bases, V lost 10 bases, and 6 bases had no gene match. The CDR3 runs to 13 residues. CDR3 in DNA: TGTGCCAACTCGGGACAGGGGAGTTCACCCCTCCACTTT. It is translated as CANSGQGSSPLHF.